One and the same sample provided the 26 T cell receptor beta chains below, sequenced in a study of CXCR3-negative and CXCR3-positive naive CD8 T cells. Study-level findings and limits: Compared with CXCR3-negative naive cells, CXCR3-positive naive cells showed more hydrophobic TRB CDR3s.

The authors made the TRB cDNA libraries by 5' RACE using UMI labels. TCRdb reanalyzed the 5' RACE reads, giving one entry per CDR3 protein sequence and no DNA. The sample holds roughly 130,000 distinct CDR3 sequences. No antigen has been identified for these receptors. The sequenced sample consisted of naive CXCR3+ CD8+ T cells from blood. Subset described: CD45RO-CCR7+CD27+CD95- naive CD8+ T cells expressing CXCR3 (TNR3+). These receptors originate from a human donor in good health. Some clones in this sample may be carry-over from other donors' samples.

V is TRBV5-1 and J is TRBJ2-7; TCRdb's assignment of TRBD2 cannot be checked, as there is no DNA. Germline lookup yields CDR1 SGHRS and CDR2 YFSETQ. The CDR3 extends over 15 amino acids. The CDR3 loop reads CASSLNSGRVYEQYF.

This chain links TRBV9 with TRBJ2-1; TCRdb returns TRBD2, unconfirmable since there is no DNA. Germline V gene sequence: CDR1 SGDLS, CDR2 YYNGEE. The CDR3 extends over 16 amino acids. The CDR3 here is CASSPQGGSLSNEQFF.

The chain joins TRBV12-5 to TRBJ2-1; lacking DNA, the TRBD2 call made by TCRdb goes unchecked. The CDR3 loop spans 14 amino acids. Germline V gives CDR1 LGHNT, CDR2 FRNRAP. The CDR3 sequence is CASGLAGVGYEQFF.

V usage is TRBV14 and J usage is TRBJ1-2; the D gene TCRdb calls, TRBD1, cannot be checked with no DNA. This CDR3 comprises 12 residues. The V gene's germline CDR1 is SGHDN and CDR2 FVKESK. The CDR3 is CASGTGSYGYTF. The complete variable domain, with remaining parts taken from reference TRBV14 and TRBJ1-2, reads EAGVTQFPSHSVIEKGQTVTLRCDPISGHDNLYWYRRVMGKEIKFLLHFVKESKQDESGMPNNRFLAERTGGTYSTLKVQPAELEDSGVYFCASGTGSYGYTFGSGTRLTVV.

The rearrangement links TRBV25-1 to TRBJ2-5; TCRdb reports TRBD1, a call that lacks DNA to check it against. Germline CDR1 reads MGHDK; CDR2 reads SYGVNS. The CDR3 extends over 14 amino acids. The CDR3 reads CASSIGTGEETQYF.

This chain links TRBV4-1 with TRBJ1-2. Germline-derived CDR1 and CDR2 are MGHRA and YSYEKL. This CDR3 is 13 amino acids long. The CDR3 sequence is CASSQEGLYGYTF.

The chain has TRBV4-1 and TRBJ2-3. The CDR3 is 14 amino acids. Germline CDR1 MGHRA, CDR2 YSYEKL. The CDR3 region is CASSPGARAGTQYF.

V and J are TRBV7-9 and TRBJ2-3; the TCRdb D gene call, TRBD1, has no DNA to confirm it. Germline lookup yields CDR1 SEHNR and CDR2 FQNEAQ (reference sequence). The CDR3 runs 15 residues. CDR3 sequence reads: CASSFSGGGTDTQYF.

The chain joins TRBV20-1 to TRBJ1-2; the D call from TCRdb, TRBD1, cannot be confirmed without DNA. Germline CDR1 is DFQATT and CDR2 is SNEGSKA (reference sequence). The CDR3 runs 15 residues. Here the CDR3 reads CSARFQGEINYGYTF.

V and J are TRBV6-5 and TRBJ1-1. Germline-derived CDR1 and CDR2 are MNHEY and SVGAGI. The CDR3 spans 11 residues. This CDR3 is CASFGVGEAFF.

The rearrangement uses TRBV9 and TRBJ2-1. This CDR3 has 11 residues. CDR1 is SGDLS, CDR2 YYNGEE, per germline. CDR3 residues: CASSVGGEQFF.

The chain combines TRBV4-1 with TRBJ1-1. Germline values: CDR1 MGHRA, CDR2 YSYEKL. CDR3 size: 12 residues. The CDR3 spells CASSLSSREAFF.

V and J are TRBV4-1 and TRBJ2-1. Germline CDR1 is MGHRA and CDR2 is YSYEKL. The CDR3 extends over 13 amino acids. The CDR3 spells CASSQQNIAEQFF.

V is TRBV12-3 or TRBV12-4 and J is TRBJ1-5; TCRdb outputs TRBD1, but without DNA this stays unchecked. The CDR3 is 14 residues long. The CDR3 sequence is CASSFDGGNQPQHF.

The chain combines TRBV15 with TRBJ1-5; TCRdb's D call, TRBD1, is unchecked because there is no DNA. The CDR3 is 15 residues long. CDR1 and CDR2 (germline): LNHNV, YYDKDF (reference sequence). This CDR3 reads CATSSSTGTAQPQHF.

This chain uses TRBV9 with TRBJ2-7; the TCRdb D gene call, TRBD2, has no DNA to confirm it. The CDR3 loop spans 14 amino acids. From germline, CDR1 is SGDLS and CDR2 YYNGEE. The CDR3 loop is CASSPRTSPDEQYF. The variable domain in full, completed from reference TRBV9 and TRBJ2-7, reads DSGVTQTPKHLITATGQRVTLRCSPRSGDLSVYWYQQSLDQGLQFLIQYYNGEERAKGNILERFSAQQFPDLHSELNLSSLELGDSALYFCASSPRTSPDEQYFGPGTRLTVT.

This chain links TRBV28 with TRBJ2-7; TCRdb's D call, TRBD1, is unchecked because there is no DNA. From germline, CDR1 is MDHEN and CDR2 SYDVKM. The CDR3 runs 15 residues. This CDR3 is CASSLGRGRGEEQYF.

V and J are TRBV7-6 and TRBJ1-1. The CDR3 covers 12 residues. Germline V CDR1 and CDR2: SGHVS, FNYEAQ. The CDR3 loop reads CASSLLNTEAFF. Together with reference TRBV7-6 and TRBJ1-1, the CDR3 gives the full variable domain: GAGVSQSPRYKVTKRGQDVALRCDPISGHVSLYWYRQALGQGPEFLTYFNYEAQQDKSGLPNDRFSAERPEGSISTLTIQRTEQRDSAMYRCASSLLNTEAFFGQGTRLTVV.

The chain carries TRBV7-6 and TRBJ1-6; TCRdb indicates TRBD1, and absent DNA this call remains unverified. The germline gives CDR1 SGHVS, CDR2 FNYEAQ. This CDR3 region has 20 residues. CDR3 amino acids: CASSLDPGQGSSSYNSPLHF.

This chain links TRBV4-3 with TRBJ2-4; the D call from TCRdb, TRBD1, cannot be confirmed without DNA. Germline-derived CDR1 and CDR2 are LGHNA and YSLEER. The CDR3 runs 13 residues. CDR3 in amino acids: CASSQADRNIQYF.

The chain uses TRBV15 and TRBJ1-4; as DNA is missing, the TRBD1 call by TCRdb cannot be tested. This CDR3 has 14 residues. Germline V gene data show CDR1 as LNHNV and CDR2 as YYDKDF (reference sequence). The CDR3 region is CATSRNRAKEKLFF.

This chain links TRBV19 with TRBJ1-1. The germline V gene encodes CDR1 LNHDA and CDR2 SQIVND (reference sequence). The CDR3 covers 12 residues. The CDR3 is CASGQLNTEAFF.

The V gene is TRBV29-1, the J gene TRBJ2-7; no DNA is available, so the TRBD1 call from TCRdb remains unchecked. This CDR3 has 13 amino acids. Germline CDR1 SQVTM, CDR2 ANQGSEA. The CDR3 loop is CSVVRTGRDEQYF.

The chain links TRBV4-3 to TRBJ2-2; TCRdb indicates TRBD2, and absent DNA this call remains unverified. Germline V gene data show CDR1 as LGHNA and CDR2 as YSLEER. The length of the CDR3 is 21 residues. The CDR3 reads CASSQDLLAGMIPPNTGELFF.

The chain uses TRBV7-6 and TRBJ2-3; the D call from TCRdb, TRBD2, cannot be confirmed without DNA. The CDR3 covers 15 residues. Germline loops: CDR1 SGHVS, CDR2 FNYEAQ. The CDR3 is CASSSYQRGTDTQYF.

The chain links TRBV2 to TRBJ2-5. CDR1 SNHLY and CDR2 FYNNEI come from the germline V gene. The CDR3 runs 13 residues. The CDR3 loop is CASSDAYQETQYF. Variable domain in full (rest from reference TRBV2 and TRBJ2-5): EPEVTQTPSHQVTQMGQEVILRCVPISNHLYFYWYRQILGQKVEFLVSFYNNEISEKSEIFDDQFSVERPDGSNFTLKIRSTKLEDSAMYFCASSDAYQETQYFGPGTRLLVL.